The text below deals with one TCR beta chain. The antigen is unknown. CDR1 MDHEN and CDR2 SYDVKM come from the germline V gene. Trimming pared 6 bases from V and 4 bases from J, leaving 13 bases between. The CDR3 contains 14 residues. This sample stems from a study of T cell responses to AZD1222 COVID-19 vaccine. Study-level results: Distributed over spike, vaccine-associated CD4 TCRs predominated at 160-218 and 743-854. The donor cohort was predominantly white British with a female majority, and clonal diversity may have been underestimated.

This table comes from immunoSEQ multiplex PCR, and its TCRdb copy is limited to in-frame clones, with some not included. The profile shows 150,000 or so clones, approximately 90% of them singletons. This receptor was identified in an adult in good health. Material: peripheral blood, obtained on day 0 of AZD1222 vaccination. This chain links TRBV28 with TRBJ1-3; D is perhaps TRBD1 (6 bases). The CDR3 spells CASSPTGSGNTIYF. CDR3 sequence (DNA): TGTGCCAGCAGCCCCACAGGGTCCGGAAACACCATATATTTT.